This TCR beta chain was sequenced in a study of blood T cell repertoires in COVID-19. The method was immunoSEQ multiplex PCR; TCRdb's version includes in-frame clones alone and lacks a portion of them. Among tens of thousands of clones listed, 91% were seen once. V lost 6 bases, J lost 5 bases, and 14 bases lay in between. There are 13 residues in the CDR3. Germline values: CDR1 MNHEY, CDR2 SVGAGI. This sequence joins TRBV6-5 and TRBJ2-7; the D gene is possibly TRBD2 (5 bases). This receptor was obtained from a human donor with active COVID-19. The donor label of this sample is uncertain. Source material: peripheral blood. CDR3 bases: TGTGCCAGCAGCCCCGGGCGGAGGAACGAGCAGTACTTC. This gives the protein CASSPGRRNEQYF.